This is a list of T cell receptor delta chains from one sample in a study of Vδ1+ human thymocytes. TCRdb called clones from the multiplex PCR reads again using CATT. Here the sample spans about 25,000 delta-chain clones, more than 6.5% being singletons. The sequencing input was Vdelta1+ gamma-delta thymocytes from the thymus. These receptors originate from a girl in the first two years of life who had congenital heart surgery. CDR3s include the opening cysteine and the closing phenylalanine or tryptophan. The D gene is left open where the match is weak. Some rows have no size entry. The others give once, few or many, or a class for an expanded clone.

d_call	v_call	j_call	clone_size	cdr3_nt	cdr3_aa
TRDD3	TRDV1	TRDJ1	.	TGTGCTCTTGGGGAACAAGGTGAAGTGCGAACCCCCCCTTGGTGGGGGATACGCGATTTCGATAAACTCATCTTT	CALGEQGEVRTPPWWGIRDFDKLIF
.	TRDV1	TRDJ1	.	TGTGCTCTTGGGGAACTCCCTTCTCTCTACAGGAAGATTGGCACCGATAAACTCATCTTT	CALGELPSLYRKIGTDKLIF
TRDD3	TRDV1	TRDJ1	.	TGTGCTCTTGGGGCACGTCCTAAACTGGGGGATACGCGTATCACCGATAAACTCATCTTT	CALGARPKLGDTRITDKLIF
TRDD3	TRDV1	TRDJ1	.	TGTGCTCTTGGGCATCAATGGCCTTCCCCTACTGGGGGATACGCCCCGTACACCGATAAACTCATCTTT	CALGHQWPSPTGGYAPYTDKLIF
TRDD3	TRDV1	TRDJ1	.	TGTGCTCTACATAGGAGGCCGCCTCCGTTTGTACTGGGGGAGATCACCGATAAACTCATCTTT	CALHRRPPPFVLGEITDKLIF
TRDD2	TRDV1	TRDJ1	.	TGTGCTCTTGGGGCACATCCTTCCTACCGTCTGGGGGGAGGGTACACCGATAAACTCATCTTT	CALGAHPSYRLGGGYTDKLIF
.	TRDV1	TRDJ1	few	TGTGCTCTTGGGGAATTAACTGGGAGCCTGGGTCATGGTGTCGGTAAACTCATCTTT	CALGELTGSLGHGVGKLIF
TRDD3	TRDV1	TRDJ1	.	TGTGCTCTTGGGGAAAATGGGGGGAACTGGGGGTCCCCGTACACCGATAAACTCATCTTT	CALGENGGNWGSPYTDKLIF
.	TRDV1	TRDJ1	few	TGTGCTCTTGGGGAACGCGGCCTTCGTCTCTTGTACACCGATAAACTCATCTTT	CALGERGLRLLYTDKLIF
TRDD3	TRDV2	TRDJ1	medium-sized	TGTGCCTGTGACAAACTGGGGGATACCGATAAACTCATCTTT	CACDKLGDTDKLIF
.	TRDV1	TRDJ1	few	TGTGCTCTTGGGGAAGTTTGCTTCGACCTAATCAGGGTTACGACCTTTTACACCGATAAACTCATCTTT	CALGEVCFDLIRVTTFYTDKLIF
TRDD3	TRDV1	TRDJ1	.	TGTGCTCTTGGGGACGCTAATTCCGGCCCTGGGGGATTTTGGAAGCTCATCTTT	CALGDANSGPGGFWKLIF
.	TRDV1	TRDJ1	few	TGTGCTCTTGGGGCCCACGGGCCGGGGGACCGCACCGATAAACTCATCTTT	CALGAHGPGDRTDKLIF
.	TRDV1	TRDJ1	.	TGTGCTCTTGGGGAAAGAGAGGGCTCCTCCCCCCCATACAACACCGATAAACTCATCTTT	CALGEREGSSPPYNTDKLIF
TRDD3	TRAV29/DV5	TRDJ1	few	TGTGCAGCAAGTTCCTCGTTATTTCCGCCTTCTCACAGGTGGGGGATACTGGATAAACTCATCTTT	CAASSSLFPPSHRWGILDKLIF
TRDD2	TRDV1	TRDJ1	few	TGTGCTCTTGGGGATCCCATCCTCCCTTCCTATGAGCGTACTGGGTCCCGGGACGCCGATAAACTCATCTTT	CALGDPILPSYERTGSRDADKLIF
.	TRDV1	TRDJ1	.	TGTGCTCTTGGGGAATTCCCGACGTCCACCGATAAACTCATCTTT	CALGEFPTSTDKLIF
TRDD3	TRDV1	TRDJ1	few	TGTGCTCTTGGGGGGGGATACCGGTACACCGATAAACTCATCTTT	CALGGGYRYTDKLIF
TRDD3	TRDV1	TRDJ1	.	TGTGCTCTTGGGGCGCTCTACTGGGGGCCAACTCGAGACCTATACACCGATAAACTCATCTTT	CALGALYWGPTRDLYTDKLIF
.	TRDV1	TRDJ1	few	TGTGCTCTTGGGGAACGGGGTCATTATAGCACCGATAAACTCATCTTT	CALGERGHYSTDKLIF
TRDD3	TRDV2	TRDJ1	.	TGTGCCTGTGACCTTTTTCCCCGACTGGGGTCCTATAAACTCATCTTT	CACDLFPRLGSYKLIF
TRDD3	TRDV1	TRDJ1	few	TGTGCTGCCTGTAAATCCTCTGGGGGATCCCTCTACACCGATAAACTCATCTTT	CAACKSSGGSLYTDKLIF
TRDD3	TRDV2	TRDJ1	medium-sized	TGTGCCTGTGACACTCTACTGGGGGACACCGATAAACTCATCTTT	CACDTLLGDTDKLIF
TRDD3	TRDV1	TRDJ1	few	TGTGCTCTTGGGGAATCCCTACGTAGGTGGGGGAGCGATAAACTCATCTTT	CALGESLRRWGSDKLIF
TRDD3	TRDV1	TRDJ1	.	TGTGCTCTTGGGGACCATCCATTCCTAACTAGCCCTACTGGGGGATTTCCTACCGATTACACCGATAAACTCATCTTT	CALGDHPFLTSPTGGFPTDYTDKLIF
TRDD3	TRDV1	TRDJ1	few	TGTGCTCTTGGGGGAGATAGGGCTGGGGGATACCCCGATAAACTCATCTTT	CALGGDRAGGYPDKLIF
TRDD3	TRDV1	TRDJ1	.	TGTGCTCTTGGGGAAGTTACCTACGACGGGGATAGATGGGATAAACTCATCTTT	CALGEVTYDGDRWDKLIF
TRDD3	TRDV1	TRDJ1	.	TGTGCTCTTGGGGCACTGTTCCTACTAGAGGACCACTGGGGGACTCACACCGATAAACTCATCTTT	CALGALFLLEDHWGTHTDKLIF
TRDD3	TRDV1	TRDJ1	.	TGTGCTCTTGGGGAACAGAGCCTGGGGGATTCGTACACCGATAAACTCATCTTT	CALGEQSLGDSYTDKLIF
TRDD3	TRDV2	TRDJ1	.	TGTGCCTGTGACAACCCCTTCAGACACTGGGGTGGTGACACCGATAAACTCATCTTT	CACDNPFRHWGGDTDKLIF
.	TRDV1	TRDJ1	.	TGTGCTCTTGGGGAACTACCGATGTGGGACTCTGGGACGGACGATAAACTCATCTTT	CALGELPMWDSGTDDKLIF
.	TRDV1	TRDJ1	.	TGTGCTCTTGGGGAATGTGGTATCTTTACCCATTTACGCCGGTACACCGATAAACTCATCTTT	CALGECGIFTHLRRYTDKLIF
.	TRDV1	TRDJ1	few	TGTGCTCTTGGGGAACGGCTTCCTCGATACCCCTACACCGATAAACTCATCTTT	CALGERLPRYPYTDKLIF
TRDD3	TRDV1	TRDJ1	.	TGTGCTCTTGGGGATTCTCATCCTGTCTTCCGATCTGGGGGATACTTCGACGATAAACTCATCTTT	CALGDSHPVFRSGGYFDDKLIF
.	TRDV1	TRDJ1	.	TGTGCTCTTGGGGTGAAACGGGCCTGGTACACCGATAAACTCATCTTT	CALGVKRAWYTDKLIF
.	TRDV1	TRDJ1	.	TGTGCTCTTGGGGAGGGGACCCGGACGTTGTACACCGATAAACTCATCTTT	CALGEGTRTLYTDKLIF
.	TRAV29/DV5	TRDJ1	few	TGTGCAGCAAGCGGTAGGCCTTCCTACTTACTGGGGGATTTGTGTCTCATCTTT	CAASGRPSYLLGDLCLIF
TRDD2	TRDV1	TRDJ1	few	TGTGCTCTTGGGGAACTCAGGGCTTCCTACGTTTCACTGGGTGTCGCCGATAAACTCATCTTT	CALGELRASYVSLGVADKLIF
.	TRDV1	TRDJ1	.	TGTGCTCTTGGGGAACCATTCCCCCATACCGATAAACTCATCTTT	CALGEPFPHTDKLIF
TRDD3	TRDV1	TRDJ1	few	TGTGCTCTTGGGGGAGCTACCCTACCTCTTCACTGGGGGAAGTACACCGATAAACTCATCTTT	CALGGATLPLHWGKYTDKLIF
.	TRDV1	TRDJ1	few	TGTGCTCTTGGGGCCTATTCGGAGGGTTCTAAACTCATCTTT	CALGAYSEGSKLIF
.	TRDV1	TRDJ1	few	TGTGCTCTTGGGGAAGCCCTCAGGAGGTTGTACACCGATAAACTCATCTTT	CALGEALRRLYTDKLIF
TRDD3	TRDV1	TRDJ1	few	TGTGCTCTTGGGAACTACCTTACTGGGGGAGGGACCGATAAACTCATCTTT	CALGNYLTGGGTDKLIF
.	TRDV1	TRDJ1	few	TGTGCTCTTGGGAGGGCCCCTCCTACGTCTCCTGGACTGTCGAGCGATAAACTCATCTTT	CALGRAPPTSPGLSSDKLIF
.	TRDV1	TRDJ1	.	TGTGCTCTTGGTACAGAACGCACCGATAAACTCATCTTT	CALGTERTDKLIF
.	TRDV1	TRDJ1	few	TGTGCTCTTGGGGAACACACGGACTACATTCTTCGGGGGAGAACCGATAAACTCATCTTT	CALGEHTDYILRGRTDKLIF
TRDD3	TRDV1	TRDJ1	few	TGTGCTCTTGGGGACCGTATTCCGGTAAACTGGGGGTTCTACACCGATAAACTCATCTTT	CALGDRIPVNWGFYTDKLIF
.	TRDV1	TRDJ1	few	TGTGCTCTTGGGGATCGGGATCTTCCTATATGGGGGATTGCATCTAAACTCATCTTT	CALGDRDLPIWGIASKLIF
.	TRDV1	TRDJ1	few	TGTGCTCTTGGGGAACTCGGCCCTTTCGAAGTCGGCTGGTTCCTGTACACCGATAAACTCATCTTT	CALGELGPFEVGWFLYTDKLIF
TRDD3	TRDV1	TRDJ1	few	TGTGCTCTTGGTCAAGAACCCCCCCGCTGGGGGACCTCCCTTGAACTCATCTTT	CALGQEPPRWGTSLELIF
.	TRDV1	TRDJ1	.	TGTGCTCTTGGGGAATTGTCACTAAATAACACCGATAAACTCATCTTT	CALGELSLNNTDKLIF
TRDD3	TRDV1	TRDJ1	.	TGTGCTCTTGGGGAATTGGTGGATACGGACGATAAACTCATCTTT	CALGELVDTDDKLIF
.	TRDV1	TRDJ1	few	TGTGCTCTTGGGGAATCCCGTCCATTCCAACCCGACCTAAACACCGATAAACTCATCTTT	CALGESRPFQPDLNTDKLIF
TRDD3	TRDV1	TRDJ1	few	TGTGCTCTTGGGGAACTCGGCCTACGAAACATACTGGGGGATGAGCGGCTCATCTTT	CALGELGLRNILGDERLIF